This T cell receptor beta chain was sequenced during a study of blood T cell repertoires in COVID-19 (dated by TCRdb to the early 2020s). Broadly, across the study: Samples from collaborators originated in the United States, Italy and Spain and spanned both the acute and convalescent phases of COVID-19. Nearly every sample came with metadata listing a de-identified subject ID, COVID-19 status, age in years and sex. The material from the prospective study consisted of cDNA or gDNA derived from T cells, B-cell-depleted T cells, or PBMCs. Subjects who had been exposed to COVID-19, were actively infected with it, or had recovered from it provided the deeply sampled blood TCRbeta repertoires that made up the dataset. The repertoires were released in a freely available public database intended as a resource for research on the immune response to SARS-CoV-2. Samples came from the ongoing ImmuneRACE study (first 160 participants) plus 1,254 subjects from 6 global collaborators. Where available, HLA class I and class II types were taken from metadata supplied by the sample provider and were not determined by assay-based typing. Points the paper makes about the study in general: The amount of clinical and demographic metadata varied by source and participant and was provided uncurated.

Each collaborating institution followed its own protocols to collect whole blood in K2EDTA tubes. Collaborator samples were shipped for TCRbeta analysis as frozen whole blood, isolated PBMCs, or DNA extracted from either sample type. From the germline V gene, CDR1 is MGHRA and CDR2 is YSYEKL. After removal of 6 bases from V and 0 bases from J, the junction retains 20 bases not matched to a gene. The CDR3 numbers 19 residues from cysteine through phenylalanine. Of all the DNA, just the CDR3 is kept, 57 bases in frame from base 1. This clone was seen a single time. It lacks a known antigen. There are no base qualities to consult, and no much larger clone falls within one base. TCRbeta CDR3 regions were amplified from genomic DNA by means of the immunoSEQ Assay, a bias-controlled multiplex PCR. Per the source publication's procedure: The number of nucleated cells in each sample was estimated from the amplification of reference gene primers within the assay. Sequence reads were collapsed and filtered to measure the absolute abundance of every unique TCRbeta CDR3 rearrangement. For each sample, productive Simpson clonality was calculated as the square root of Simpson's diversity index across productive rearrangements. The source is immuneACCESS, and TCRdb retained only in-frame sequences with V and J called. Part of the clones is not carried over; for the studies checked, unresolved V genes explain less than half of this, and the remainder is unexplained. Clone size and V and J calls were adopted from that table, with D and trimming inferred from the DNA. The sample contains roughly 80,000 clones, approximately 80% of them found a single time. Clones ranked in the top ten supply about an eighth of the sample.

The origin of this receptor is a human donor in a cohort sampled during active COVID-19. Recombination joined TRBV4-1 with TRBJ2-7; the junction holds 7 bases that match TRBD1. The specimen sequenced was peripheral blood. The DNA sequence is given as TGCGCCAGCAGTCACCCTCCGGGACAGAGAAGAACTTACTCCTACGAGCAGTACTTC. The translation is CASSHPPGQRRTYSYEQYF.